This T cell receptor (beta chain) emerged from a study of human thymus T cells. Study-wide points: Related work showed strongly overlapping thymic repertoires across unrelated individuals. It looked as if thymic and blood repertoires used V and J genes in a biased way.

In corrective heart surgery, resections were taken, and these provided the thymus tissue. A remark on this clone: Its target is not known.

The protocol was immunoSEQ multiplex PCR, while the TCRdb copy is restricted to in-frame clones and leaves out a portion. The sample consists of 100,000 to 150,000 clones, around 96% of them appearing once. Germline CDR1 SGHNT, CDR2 YENEEA. CDR3 length equals 15 residues. J lost 2 bases, V lost 4 bases, and 4 bases had no gene match. The J gene is TRBJ2-7, the V gene TRBV11-3; 11 bases match TRBD2. The receptor's source is a boy younger than two with a congenital heart defect but otherwise immunologically healthy. Sequencing input: thymus tissue. The CDR3 DNA reads TGTGCCAGCAGCTCCACTAGCGGGGGTGCCTACGAGCAGTACTTC. Protein sequence: CASSSTSGGAYEQYF.